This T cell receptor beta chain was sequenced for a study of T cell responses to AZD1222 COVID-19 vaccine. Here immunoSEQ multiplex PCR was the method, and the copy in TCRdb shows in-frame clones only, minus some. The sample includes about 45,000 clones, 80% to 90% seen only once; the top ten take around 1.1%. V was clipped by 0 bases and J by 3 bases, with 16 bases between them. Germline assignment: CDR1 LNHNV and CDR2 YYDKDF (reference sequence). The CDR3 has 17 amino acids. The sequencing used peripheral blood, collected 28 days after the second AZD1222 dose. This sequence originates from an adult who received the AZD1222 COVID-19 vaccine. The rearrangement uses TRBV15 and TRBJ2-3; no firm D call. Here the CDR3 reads CATSRDLRVAHTDTQYF. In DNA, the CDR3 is TGTGCCACCAGCAGAGATCTTCGGGTGGCGCATACAGATACGCAGTATTTT.